This TCR beta chain appears in the sequencing data of a study of response to subunit inactivated influenza vaccine. Study outcomes and limitations: A suggestion made by the authors is that each seasonal influenza vaccination recruits few new T cells.

CDR3 length: 13 residues. The ends were cut back, 6 bases at V and 3 bases at J, with 8 bases in the middle. This clonotype was seen many times. Its matching antigen is unknown. TCRdb passed the RT-PCR reads through MiXCR, listing each CDR3 protein once. The table lists 560,000 or so distinct CDR3 sequences, roughly 8.2% of them singletons. This rearrangement joins TRBV12-3 or TRBV12-4 to TRBJ2-2; D unresolved. The sequence came from a man between 50 and 75 years old who received an inactivated influenza vaccine. The source was PBMCs from blood, collected around 2 years after vaccination. CDR3: CASRPPDTGELFF. CDR3 nucleotides: TGTGCCAGCAGACCACCAGACACCGGGGAGCTGTTTTTT.